A single T cell receptor (beta chain) is shown here with its context. This record belongs to a study of cytomegalovirus exposure and HLA in healthy donors. Libraries were prepared by immunoSEQ multiplex PCR; TCRdb keeps only in-frame clonotypes and omits some of them. The data contain about 92,000 clones, 85% to 95% of them singletons. This CDR3 contains 15 residues. The junction had 10 bases not matched to a gene; V was cut back by 5 bases and J by 4 bases. Germline CDR1 MDHEN, CDR2 SYDVKM. Material for sequencing was PBMCs. The chain has TRBV28 and TRBJ2-7, with TRBD2 matching over 8 bases. This TCR was sampled from a woman in her 30s in good health and CMV-seropositive. The CDR3 bases are TGTGCCAGCAGTCCCGAAGCGGGAGTTCTGTACGAGCAGTACTTC. Translation: CASSPEAGVLYEQYF. The full variable domain, in which reference TRBV28 and TRBJ2-7 provide the parts outside the CDR3, is DVKVTQSSRYLVKRTGEKVFLECVQDMDHENMFWYRQDPGLGLRLIYFSYDVKMKEKGDIPEGYSVSREKKERFSLILESASTNQTSMYLCASSPEAGVLYEQYFGPGTRLTVT.